This T cell receptor (beta chain) was recovered during a study of cytomegalovirus exposure and HLA in healthy donors. Findings of the study overall: Across donors, sequencing depth was assumed by presence/absence analyses to be roughly uniform. HLA alleles showed associations with 15,000 to 20,000 TCR beta sequences in a later analysis, at a 0.05 false discovery rate. Whilst most TCR sequences proved rare, a subset of public TCRs occurred across many donors. Specificity for CMV antigens was confirmed in vitro for a few of the CMV-associated chains.

On this clone itself: The target antigen is unknown.

The V gene lost 7 bases and the J gene lost 3 bases, with 12 bases spanning the gap. This CDR3 has 14 amino acids. CDR1 is WSHSY, CDR2 SAAADI, per germline. The PCR had 60 Vbeta and 13 Jbeta primers. Generated by immunoSEQ multiplex PCR, the TCRdb table keeps only in-frame clones and is missing some. The sample contains about 180,000 clones, around four fifths of which appear only once. The receptor was isolated from a woman aged 25 to 39 in good health and CMV-seronegative. Material for sequencing was PBMCs. V gene TRBV10-2 combines with J gene TRBJ2-2; D uncertain. In DNA, the CDR3 is TGCGCCAGCATCGCTAGAACGGACACCGGGGAGCTGTTTTTT. Encoded protein: CASIARTDTGELFF.